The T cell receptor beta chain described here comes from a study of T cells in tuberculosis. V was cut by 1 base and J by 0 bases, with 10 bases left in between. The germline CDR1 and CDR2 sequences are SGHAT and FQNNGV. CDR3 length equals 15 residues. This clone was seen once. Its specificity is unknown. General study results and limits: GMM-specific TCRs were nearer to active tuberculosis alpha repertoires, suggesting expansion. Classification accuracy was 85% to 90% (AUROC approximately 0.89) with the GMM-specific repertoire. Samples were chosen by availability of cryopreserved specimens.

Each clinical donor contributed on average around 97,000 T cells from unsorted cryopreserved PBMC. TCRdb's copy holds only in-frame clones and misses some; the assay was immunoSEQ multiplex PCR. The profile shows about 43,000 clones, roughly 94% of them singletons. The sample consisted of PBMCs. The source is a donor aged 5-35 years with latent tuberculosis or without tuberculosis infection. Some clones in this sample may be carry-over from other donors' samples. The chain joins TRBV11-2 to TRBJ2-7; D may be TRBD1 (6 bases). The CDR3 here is CASSLVRDTSYEQYF. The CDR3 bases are TGTGCCAGCAGCTTAGTTCGGGACACCTCCTACGAGCAGTACTTC.